The T cell receptor beta chain described here comes from a study of T-cell memory formation after mild COVID-19. This clonotype was seen more than once but under ten times. Its cognate antigen is unknown. TCRdb independently ran MiXCR on the 5' RACE reads; one entry per CDR3 protein. This sample has roughly 340,000 distinct CDR3 sequences; roughly 19% occur once, and the top ten carry about 21%. Study-wide points: Mainly CM and EM harbored the contracting CD4+ clones; mainly EMRA harbored the CD8+ ones.

This CDR3 has 15 residues. Trimming took 2 bases from V and 0 from J, leaving 9 bases between them. The germline gives CDR1 SEHNR, CDR2 FQNEAQ (reference sequence). This TCR was recovered from a young man who had mild COVID-19 (a few samples of this study predate the infection). Cell type and time point are not known. The chain recombines TRBV7-9 with TRBJ2-3; a possible D gene is TRBD2 (5 bases). Specimen: PBMCs or a T cell subset sorted from them (not recorded which). DNA for the CDR3: TGTGCCAGCAGCTTAACGGGATCTAGCACAGATACGCAGTATTTT. Amino acids: CASSLTGSSTDTQYF.